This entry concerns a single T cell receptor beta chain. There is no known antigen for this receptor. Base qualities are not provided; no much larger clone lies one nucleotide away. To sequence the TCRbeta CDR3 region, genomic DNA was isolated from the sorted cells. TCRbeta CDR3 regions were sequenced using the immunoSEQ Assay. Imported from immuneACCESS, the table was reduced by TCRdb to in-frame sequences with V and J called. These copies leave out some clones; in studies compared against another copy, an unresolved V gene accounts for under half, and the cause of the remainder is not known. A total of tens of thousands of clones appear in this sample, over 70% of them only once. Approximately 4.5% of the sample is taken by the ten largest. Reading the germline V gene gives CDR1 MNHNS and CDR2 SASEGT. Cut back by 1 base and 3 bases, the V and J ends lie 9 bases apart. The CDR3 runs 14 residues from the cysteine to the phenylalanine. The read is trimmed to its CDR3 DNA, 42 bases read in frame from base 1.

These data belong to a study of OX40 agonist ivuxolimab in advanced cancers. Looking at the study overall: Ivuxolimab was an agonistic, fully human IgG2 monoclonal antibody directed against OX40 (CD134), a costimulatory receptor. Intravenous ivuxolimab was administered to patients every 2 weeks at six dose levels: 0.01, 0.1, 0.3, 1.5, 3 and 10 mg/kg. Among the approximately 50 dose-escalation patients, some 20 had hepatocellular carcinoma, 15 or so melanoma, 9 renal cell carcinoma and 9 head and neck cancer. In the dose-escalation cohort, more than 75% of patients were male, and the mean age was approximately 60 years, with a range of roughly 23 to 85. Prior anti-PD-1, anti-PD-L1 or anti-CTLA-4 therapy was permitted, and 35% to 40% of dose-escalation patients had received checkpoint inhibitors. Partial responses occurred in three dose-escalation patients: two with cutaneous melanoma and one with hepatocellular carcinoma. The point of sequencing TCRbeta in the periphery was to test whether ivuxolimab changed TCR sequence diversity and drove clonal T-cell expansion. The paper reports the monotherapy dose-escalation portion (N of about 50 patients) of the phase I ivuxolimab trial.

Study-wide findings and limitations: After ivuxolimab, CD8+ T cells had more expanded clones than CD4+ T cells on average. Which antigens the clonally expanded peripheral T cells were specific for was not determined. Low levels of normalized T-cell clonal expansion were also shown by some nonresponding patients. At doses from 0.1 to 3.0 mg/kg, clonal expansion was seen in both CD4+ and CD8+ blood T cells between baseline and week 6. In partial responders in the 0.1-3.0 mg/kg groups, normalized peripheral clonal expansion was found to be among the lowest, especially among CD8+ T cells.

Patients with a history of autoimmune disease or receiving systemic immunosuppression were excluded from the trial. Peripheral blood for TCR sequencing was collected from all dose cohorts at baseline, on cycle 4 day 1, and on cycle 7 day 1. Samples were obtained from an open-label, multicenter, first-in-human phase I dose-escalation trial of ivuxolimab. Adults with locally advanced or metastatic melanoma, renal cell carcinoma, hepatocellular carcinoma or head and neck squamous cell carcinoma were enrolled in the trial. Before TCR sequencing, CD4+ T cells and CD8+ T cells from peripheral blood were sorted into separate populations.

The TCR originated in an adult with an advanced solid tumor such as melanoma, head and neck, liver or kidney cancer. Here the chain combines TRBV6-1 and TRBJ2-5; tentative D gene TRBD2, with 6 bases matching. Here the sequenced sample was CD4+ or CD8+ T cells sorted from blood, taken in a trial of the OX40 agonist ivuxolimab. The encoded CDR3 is CASSEGASEETQYF. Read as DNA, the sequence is TGTGCCAGCAGTGAAGGGGCTAGCGAAGAGACCCAGTACTTC.